These 23 T cell receptor beta chains originate from one sample sequenced in a study of T cell changes during pregnancy in multiple sclerosis. Profiling relied on immunoSEQ multiplex PCR, and the TCRdb table lists in-frame clones only, not all of them. The table records approximately 60,000 clones, roughly 91% of them present only once. The sequenced sample was peripheral blood, obtained in the second trimester of pregnancy. The origin of the receptors is a female donor with multiple sclerosis, enrolled in a pregnancy study.

The rearrangement uses TRBV4-1 and TRBJ2-1, with TRBD2 matching 7 bases. V lost 3 bases, J lost 3 bases, and 2 bases stayed unmatched. The CDR3 runs 14 residues. Germline V lookup: CDR1 MGHRA, CDR2 YSYEKL. In DNA form, the CDR3 reads TGCGCCAGCAGCCAGCGGACTAGCTACAATGAGCAGTTCTTC. It is translated as CASSQRTSYNEQFF.

The chain combines TRBV6-1 with TRBJ1-2, with 7 nucleotides matching TRBD1. Trimming took 8 bases from V and 0 from J; bases not matched to a gene: 3. Per the germline V gene, CDR1 is MNHNS and CDR2 is SASEGT. This CDR3 region has 13 residues. In DNA, the CDR3 is TGTGCCAGCGAGGGACAGTCTAACTATGGCTACACCTTC. Translated, it gives CASEGQSNYGYTF.

Worth noting for this clone: A junction end diverges from the germline sequence, so it may reflect a read error. The chain links TRBV7-7 to TRBJ2-1, with 7 bases aligning to TRBD1. Germline V CDR1 and CDR2: SSHAT, FNYEAQ (reference sequence). The CDR3 spans 15 residues. As DNA, the CDR3 is TGTGCTAGCAGCTTAGAGAGAGGGGGCGAATATGAGCAGTTCTTC. Its translation is CASSLERGGEYEQFF. Supplemented by reference TRBV7-7 and TRBJ2-1, the full variable domain reads GAGVSQSPRYKVTKRGQDVTLRCDPISSHATLYWYQQALGQGPEFLTYFNYEAQPDKSGLPSDRFSAERPEGSISTLTIQRTEQRDSAMYRCASSLERGGEYEQFFGPGTRLTVL.

The rearrangement links TRBV4-3 to TRBJ1-2, with D perhaps matching TRBD1 (6 bases). The CDR3 has 15 residues. The V gene lost 1 base and the J gene lost 7 bases, with 16 bases spanning the gap. Germline loops: CDR1 LGHNA, CDR2 YSLEER. The CDR3 sequence: CASSQVLRGGAGYTF. CDR3 DNA: TGCGCCAGCAGCCAAGTCTTAAGAGGGGGAGCTGGCTACACCTTC.

The chain links TRBV30 to TRBJ2-3, with a tentative D call TRBD2 (6 bases). Trimming stripped 0 bases from V and 8 bases from J, with 18 bases between. The V gene's germline CDR1 is GTSNPN and CDR2 SVGIG (reference sequence). The CDR3 extends over 15 amino acids. CDR3 residues: CAWSVGLSVVGTQYF. The CDR3 nucleotides read TGTGCCTGGAGTGTGGGACTGTCGGTGGTTGGTACGCAGTATTTT.

This CDR3 is CASRGQTDMNTEAFF. The DNA for the CDR3 is TGTGCCAGCAGGGGCCAGACAGACATGAACACTGAAGCTTTCTTT. The chain is built from TRBV28 and TRBJ1-1; tentatively, D is TRBD1 (5 bases). Per germline, CDR1 MDHEN and CDR2 SYDVKM. The CDR3 spans 15 residues. Trimming stripped 6 bases from V and 0 bases from J, with 14 bases between.

CDR3 sequence reads: CAWSMTGRYTGELFF. The CDR3 coding sequence is TGTGCCTGGAGTATGACGGGGAGATACACCGGGGAGCTGTTTTTT. This rearrangement joins TRBV30 to TRBJ2-2; D might be TRBD2 (5 bases). The germline CDR1 and CDR2 sequences are GTSNPN and SVGIG (reference sequence). The CDR3 consists of 15 residues. The V end was cut by 2 bases, the J end by 3 bases, with 13 bases between.

This rearrangement joins TRBV5-6 to TRBJ2-7; D not resolved. This CDR3 is 13 amino acids long. Germline V CDR1 and CDR2: SGHDT, YYEEEE. V shed 1 base and J shed 3 bases, with 8 bases lying between them. CDR3 region: CASSLPGGYEQYF. DNA of the CDR3: TGTGCCAGCAGCTTGCCCGGCGGCTACGAGCAGTACTTC.

V and J are TRBV27 and TRBJ2-7, with D possibly being TRBD1 (5 bases). This CDR3 comprises 15 residues. Trimming removed 1 base at V and 2 bases at J, with 12 bases between. CDR1 is MNHEY, CDR2 SMNVEV, per germline (reference sequence). Written as DNA, the CDR3 is TGTGCCAGCAGTTTATTCGTAGGGGCGCCCTACGAGCAGTACTTC. Translated, it gives CASSLFVGAPYEQYF.

The chain employs TRBV6-5 and TRBJ1-1; TRBD1 might be the D (6 bases). There are 14 residues in the CDR3. Trimming pared 5 bases from V and 1 base from J, leaving 11 bases between. Looked up from germline, CDR1 is MNHEY and CDR2 is SVGAGI. The CDR3: CASSGTPGNTEAFF. CDR3 bases: TGTGCCAGCAGTGGGACACCCGGGAACACTGAAGCTTTCTTT.

The chain has TRBV7-3 and TRBJ1-1; tentative D call: TRBD1 (6 bases). The V gene lost 5 bases and the J gene lost 4 bases, with 26 bases spanning the gap. The germline CDR1 and CDR2 sequences are SGHTA and FQGTGA. The CDR3 contains 18 residues. Here the CDR3 DNA reads TGTGCCAGCAGCCCCTACGTCCGCCCGACAGGTGCGGGCACTGAAGCTTTCTTT. It codes for CASSPYVRPTGAGTEAFF.

The chain is built from TRBV6-6 and TRBJ1-1; the D is unclear. The CDR3 runs 13 residues. Germline V gene sequence: CDR1 MNHNY, CDR2 SVGAGI (reference sequence). V lost 6 bases, J lost 5 bases, and 13 bases lay in between. The CDR3 sequence is CASSPPEGTEAFF. CDR3 DNA: TGTGCCAGCAGCCCGCCGGAGGGAACTGAAGCTTTCTTT.

The chain carries TRBV11-3 and TRBJ1-3, with unresolved D. The CDR3 extends over 12 amino acids. V was clipped by 5 bases and J by 7 bases, with 9 bases between them. Germline V gives CDR1 SGHNT, CDR2 YENEEA. DNA for the CDR3: TGTGCCAGCAGCAGACGAGGGAACACCATATATTTT. Its translation is CASSRRGNTIYF.

The chain links TRBV5-1 to TRBJ2-5; TRBD2 agrees at 8 bases. Per germline, CDR1 SGHRS and CDR2 YFSETQ. The CDR3 runs to 14 residues. Trimming at V came to 4 bases and at J to 5 bases, leaving 7 bases not matched to a gene. The DNA of the CDR3 is TGCGCCAGCAGCCCGGGGGGGAGCGGCGAGACCCAGTACTTC. This sequence encodes CASSPGGSGETQYF.

The chain couples TRBV5-1 to TRBJ1-4; D is unresolved. CDR1 and CDR2 from the germline V gene are SGHRS and YFSETQ. Trimming left V 1 base short and J 3 bases short, with 7 bases between. The CDR3 sequence is 14 residues long. The CDR3 coding sequence is TGCGCCAGCAGCTTGAGTACAGCTAATGAAAAACTGTTTTTT. This sequence encodes CASSLSTANEKLFF.

V and J are TRBV6-5 and TRBJ2-5; D gene unclear. The better agreement between TRBJ2-7 and the DNA end casts doubt on the J call. The CDR3 is 15 amino acids. Germline V CDR1 and CDR2: MNHEY, SVGAGI. This CDR3 reads CASSYNPSSSYEQYF. CDR3 sequence (DNA): TGTGCCAGCAGTTACAACCCCTCGAGCTCCTACGAGCAGTACTTC.

The CDR3 DNA is TGCGCCAGCAGCCCCTGGACAGGGGGGTTCAAGCGGGACACCATATATTTT. Translating it yields CASSPWTGGFKRDTIYF. The V gene is TRBV5-1, the J gene TRBJ1-3, with 10 bases aligning to TRBD1. The CDR3 totals 17 residues. CDR1 and CDR2 (germline): SGHRS, YFSETQ. V shed 4 bases and J 8 bases; nucleotides not matched to a gene: 15.

This clone was seen just once. This chain connects TRBV5-6 to TRBJ2-7; 8 bases are a match to TRBD1. CDR3 length equals 14 residues. After removal of 2 bases from V and 0 bases from J, the junction contained 1 base not matched to a gene. Germline V gives CDR1 SGHDT, CDR2 YYEEEE. The CDR3 spells CASSLGQGSYEQYF. CDR3 in DNA: TGTGCCAGCAGCTTAGGACAGGGCTCCTACGAGCAGTACTTC.

The rearrangement links TRBV6-4 to TRBJ2-2; TRBD2 matches 12 bases. There are 16 residues in the CDR3. Losses at the gene ends were 0 bases for V and 9 bases for J; bases not matched to a gene: 5. Germline V CDR1 and CDR2: MRHNA, SNTAGT. The CDR3, as DNA: TGTGCCAGCAGTGACTCCGCTAGCGGGGGGGCGCGGGAGCTGTTTTTT. It encodes CASSDSASGGARELFF.

This clone has only one observation. This chain connects TRBV6-5 to TRBJ2-5; D is possibly TRBD1 (6 bases). Deletions cut 5 bases from V and 2 bases from J, with 15 bases between. Germline lookup yields CDR1 MNHEY and CDR2 SVGAGI. CDR3 length equals 15 residues. CDR3 region: CASSTQGSYQETQYF. As DNA, the CDR3 is TGTGCCAGCAGTACACAGGGAAGCTATCAAGAGACCCAGTACTTC.

This clone has only one observation. In nucleotides, the CDR3 is TGTGCCAGCAGTGAATTCGGGGGCTACACCTTC. This sequence encodes CASSEFGGYTF. The J gene is TRBJ1-2, the V gene TRBV25-1; D is uncertain. The CDR3 spans 11 residues. V was trimmed by 1 base and J by 8 bases, leaving 5 bases between them. CDR1 and CDR2 (germline): MGHDK, SYGVNS.

The V and J genes are TRBV29-1 and TRBJ2-2; TRBD2 matches 8 bases. CDR3 length: 15 residues. Germline CDR1 is SQVTM and CDR2 is ANQGSEA. The V gene end was trimmed by 4 bases and the J gene end by 6 bases; junction bases not matched to a gene: 10. The CDR3 region has the DNA TGCAGCGTTGGTCCCGGGACTAGTCTGGCCGGGGAGCTGTTTTTT. Encoded protein: CSVGPGTSLAGELFF.

The chain uses TRBV19 and TRBJ2-1; 8 nucleotides line up with TRBD1. V dropped 7 bases and J dropped 1; count of bases not matched to a gene: 6. The CDR3 is 15 amino acids. Germline assignment: CDR1 LNHDA and CDR2 SQIVND (reference sequence). The CDR3 here is CASNQGAVSYNEQFF. The CDR3 DNA sequence: TGTGCCAGTAACCAGGGGGCAGTTTCCTACAATGAGCAGTTCTTC.